The source of this TCR beta chain is a study of blood T cells in healthy people across ages. Primed by a sample-barcoded 5' primer and a J-beta primer mix, a second PCR proceeded for 7 to 11 cycles. TCRdb ran MiXCR on the 5' RACE reads and lists one entry per CDR3 protein. Of 1.4 million to 1.5 million distinct CDR3 sequences detected, approximately 38% appear once; the ten largest clones hold roughly 7.9%. Germline V gene sequence: CDR1 SGHTA, CDR2 FQGNSA. J gave up 5 bases and V 5 bases, and 9 bases lay outside the gene matches. CDR3 size: 17 residues. The chain couples TRBV7-2 to TRBJ2-3; 14 nucleotides agree with TRBD2. The receptor was isolated from a woman aged 18 to 35 in good health. What was sequenced was blood. CDR3 in amino acids: CASSQKSGTSGRDTQYF. The DNA for the CDR3 is TGTGCCAGCAGCCAAAAGTCCGGGACTAGCGGGAGAGATACGCAGTATTTT.